This entry concerns a single T cell receptor (beta chain). The record originates from a study of T cells in Graves' hyperthyroidism and ophthalmopathy. Amplification yielded TCR beta CDR3 regions, with RNA transcripts as the source. Primed by the HTBI set, a first-round RT-PCR was run on the TCR CDR3. TCRdb fed the multiplex PCR reads into MiXCR, producing one record per CDR3 protein. The sample holds more than 450,000 distinct CDR3 sequences, about 14% seen once. V shed 5 bases and J 6 bases; nucleotides not matched to a gene: 6. This CDR3 is built from 14 residues. Sequences were obtained from blood. The source is a middle-aged woman with Graves' hyperthyroidism. The chain couples TRBV12-3 or TRBV12-4 to TRBJ1-2, with TRBD1 matching 10 bases. The CDR3 spells CASSTGTGAHGYTF. In DNA, the CDR3 is TGTGCCAGCAGTACCGGGACAGGGGCCCATGGCTACACCTTC.